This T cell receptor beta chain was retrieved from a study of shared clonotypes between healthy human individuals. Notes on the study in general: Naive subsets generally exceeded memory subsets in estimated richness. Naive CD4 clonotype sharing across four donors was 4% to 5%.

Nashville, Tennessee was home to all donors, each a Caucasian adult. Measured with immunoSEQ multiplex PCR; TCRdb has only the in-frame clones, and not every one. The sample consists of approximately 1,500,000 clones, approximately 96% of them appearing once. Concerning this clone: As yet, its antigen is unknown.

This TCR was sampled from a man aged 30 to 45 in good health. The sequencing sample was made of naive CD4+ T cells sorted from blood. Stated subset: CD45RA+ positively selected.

The CDR3 coding sequence is TGTGCCAGCAGCTTACGGGCCAGGTCAGGGGGCAGCGAGCAGTACTTC. This encodes CASSLRARSGGSEQYF. The chain has TRBV7-8 and TRBJ2-7; the match to TRBD1 covers 8 bases. Trimming removed 2 bases from V and 6 bases from J; junction bases left unmatched: 12. There are 16 residues in the CDR3. CDR1 SGHVS and CDR2 FQNEAQ come from the germline V gene.